A single sample is the source of the 22 T cell receptor beta chains below, sequenced in a study of blood T cell repertoires in COVID-19. Libraries were prepared by immunoSEQ multiplex PCR; TCRdb keeps only in-frame clonotypes and omits some of them. Here the sample spans hundreds of thousands of clones, around four fifths being singletons. Source material: peripheral blood. The receptors derive from a woman aged 40 to 49 with active or convalescent COVID-19.

V is TRBV7-2 and J is TRBJ2-2; the match to TRBD2 covers 12 bases. With 5 bases clipped from V and 6 bases from J, the junction kept 4 bases outside the gene matches. Germline CDR1 SGHTA, CDR2 FQGNSA. The CDR3 length is 15 residues. CDR3 protein: CASSLLAGGAGELFF. Here the CDR3 DNA reads TGTGCCAGCAGCCTACTAGCGGGGGGTGCCGGGGAGCTGTTTTTT.

The J gene is TRBJ1-2, the V gene TRBV6-5; D gene ambiguous. V lost 10 bases and J lost 0, with 9 bases in between. This CDR3 has 12 amino acids. Germline V gene lookup returns CDR1 MNHEY and CDR2 SVGAGI. For the CDR3, the DNA is TGTGCCACCCATCTAGCTAACTATGGCTACACCTTC. Its translation: CATHLANYGYTF.

The J gene is TRBJ1-1, the V gene TRBV9, with D hard to call. Germline V gives CDR1 SGDLS, CDR2 YYNGEE. Between the trimmed V and J ends, which lost 3 bases and 4 bases, there was a span of 13 bases. The CDR3 consists of 14 residues. This CDR3 reads CASSALRVRTEAFF. In DNA, the CDR3 is TGTGCCAGCAGCGCCCTACGGGTGCGCACTGAAGCTTTCTTT.

The V gene is TRBV28, the J gene TRBJ2-1; tentative D call: TRBD2 (6 bases). The V gene lost 8 bases and the J gene lost 4 bases, with 15 bases spanning the gap. Per germline, CDR1 MDHEN and CDR2 SYDVKM. This CDR3 spans 14 amino acids. The CDR3: CASWEAGTYNEQFF. CDR3 coding DNA: TGTGCCAGCTGGGAGGCAGGTACTTACAATGAGCAGTTCTTC.

The gene calls are TRBV10-3 and TRBJ1-4; 7 bases agree with TRBD1. V lost 9 bases, J lost 0 bases, and 13 bases stayed unmatched. The CDR3 sequence is 17 residues long. The germline V gene encodes CDR1 ENHRY and CDR2 SYGVKD. The CDR3 loop reads CAIRQGSFGATNEKLFF. Written as DNA, the CDR3 is TGTGCCATAAGACAGGGTTCATTCGGCGCAACTAATGAAAAACTGTTTTTT.

This clone has just one count. The CDR3 DNA is TGTGCCAGTAGTATCTCGACAGGTTCCGAGCAGTACTTC. Translation: CASSISTGSEQYF. The chain recombines TRBV19 with TRBJ2-7; possibly TRBD1 for D (6 bases). Per germline, CDR1 LNHDA and CDR2 SQIVND (reference sequence). The V end was cut by 3 bases, the J end by 6 bases, with 12 bases between. This CDR3 contains 13 residues.

This chain connects TRBV27 to TRBJ2-7; a weak D match, TRBD2 (5 bases). The CDR3 extends over 11 amino acids. The germline V gene encodes CDR1 MNHEY and CDR2 SMNVEV (reference sequence). The ends were cut back, 6 bases at V and 6 bases at J, with 9 bases in the middle. Here the CDR3 DNA reads TGTGCCAGCAGGGGTGGACTCGAGCAGTACTTC. This translates into CASRGGLEQYF.

This clone was recorded only once. The chain is built from TRBV11-2 and TRBJ1-4; D possibly corresponds to TRBD1 (6 bases). The germline V and J ends were trimmed by 5 bases and 7 bases, with 14 bases remaining between them. The germline V gene encodes CDR1 SGHAT and CDR2 FQNNGV. The CDR3 has 14 residues. CDR3 region: CASSTTGVGEKLFF. CDR3 bases: TGTGCCAGCAGCACGACAGGAGTTGGTGAAAAACTGTTTTTT.

This chain connects TRBV4-2 to TRBJ1-4, with D maybe TRBD1 (5 bases). This CDR3 contains 15 residues. Germline values: CDR1 LGHNA, CDR2 YNFKEQ. V shed 0 bases and J shed 2 bases, with 7 bases lying between them. The CDR3 DNA sequence: TGTGCCAGCAGCCAAGATCGACAGACTAATGAAAAACTGTTTTTT. Its translation: CASSQDRQTNEKLFF.

V and J are TRBV2 and TRBJ1-1; 7 nucleotides align to TRBD1. The germline CDR1 and CDR2 sequences are SNHLY and FYNNEI. The length of the CDR3 is 14 residues. The V and J ends lost 5 bases and 4 bases, in that order; junction bases with no gene match: 7. The CDR3 DNA reads as TGTGCCAGCAGTTTGCTGGGACAGTCCACTGAAGCTTTCTTT. Translated, it gives CASSLLGQSTEAFF.

The CDR3, as DNA: TGTGCCAGCAGTTACCTCGGCAGGGGGGATACGCAGTATTTT. Encoded protein: CASSYLGRGDTQYF. The rearrangement links TRBV6-2 or TRBV6-3 to TRBJ2-3, with TRBD1 matching 7 bases. Germline values: CDR1 MNHEY, CDR2 SVGEGT. V lost 2 bases, J lost 6 bases, and 5 bases stayed unmatched. CDR3 length equals 14 residues.

The chain recombines TRBV6-4 with TRBJ1-1; D is unresolved. Per germline, CDR1 MRHNA and CDR2 SNTAGT. The CDR3 extends over 14 amino acids. V was trimmed by 0 bases and J by 5 bases, leaving 10 bases between them. The CDR3: CASSDSAFSTEAFF. The CDR3, as DNA: TGTGCCAGCAGTGACTCTGCGTTCTCGACTGAAGCTTTCTTT.

The chain recombines TRBV7-3 with TRBJ2-3; perhaps TRBD1 as D (6 bases). In germline, CDR1 is SGHTA, CDR2 FQGTGA. CDR3 size: 14 residues. The V and J ends lost 1 base and 9 bases respectively, with 14 bases between them. CDR3 loop: CASSLMGAIGTQYF. The CDR3 DNA reads as TGTGCCAGCAGCTTAATGGGGGCCATCGGAACGCAGTATTTT.

The chain is built from TRBV27 and TRBJ1-1, with TRBD1 matching over 7 bases. There are 15 residues in the CDR3. V lost 6 bases to trimming and J lost 2 bases; unmatched junction nucleotides: 9. Per germline, CDR1 MNHEY and CDR2 SMNVEV (reference sequence). The CDR3 DNA reads TGTGCCAGCAGGAAACAGGGGATTCTAAACACTGAAGCTTTCTTT. It specifies CASRKQGILNTEAFF.

This clone occurred a few times. The chain links TRBV2 to TRBJ2-7; TRBD1 matches 8 bases. V shed 10 bases and J 6 bases; nucleotides not matched to a gene: 17. This CDR3 has 15 amino acids. Germline V gene sequence: CDR1 SNHLY, CDR2 FYNNEI. This CDR3 is CAIPETGGPGGEQYF. The CDR3 DNA reads TGTGCCATCCCTGAAACAGGGGGTCCCGGGGGCGAGCAGTACTTC.

The chain uses TRBV4-1 and TRBJ1-1; D is ambiguous. The CDR3 covers 12 residues. The V gene lost 3 bases and the J gene lost 10 bases, with 12 bases spanning the gap. The V gene's germline CDR1 is MGHRA and CDR2 YSYEKL. CDR3 in DNA: TGCGCCAGCAGCCAGATACCCGGTGGAGCTTTCTTT. As protein: CASSQIPGGAFF.

This rearrangement joins TRBV7-9 to TRBJ1-5; TRBD1 agrees at 11 bases. CDR3 length: 16 amino acids. CDR1 SEHNR and CDR2 FQNEAQ come from the germline V gene (reference sequence). The V segment lost 4 bases and the J segment 0 bases; nucleotides outside the gene matches: 2. This CDR3 is CASSWGQGDSNQPQHF. The CDR3 nucleotides read TGTGCCAGCAGCTGGGGACAGGGGGATAGCAATCAGCCCCAGCATTTT.

The V gene is TRBV27, the J gene TRBJ1-6; the D gene is possibly TRBD1 (6 bases). CDR3 size: 17 residues. Germline V gives CDR1 MNHEY, CDR2 SMNVEV (reference sequence). Trimming shortened V by 0 bases and J by 7 bases, and 16 bases separated the two germline ends. CDR3 residues: CASSLSALTGLNSPLHF. CDR3 in DNA: TGTGCCAGCAGTTTATCGGCCCTAACAGGGTTGAATTCACCCCTCCACTTT.

This chain connects TRBV29-1 to TRBJ1-2; weak D call: TRBD1 (6 bases). From germline, CDR1 is SQVTM and CDR2 ANQGSEA. The length of the CDR3 is 15 residues. Between the trimmed V and J ends, which lost 6 bases and 4 bases, there was a span of 21 bases. The CDR3 loop reads CSVAPAQGNGYGYTF. The CDR3 coding sequence is TGCAGCGTAGCCCCGGCACAGGGAAACGGCTATGGCTACACCTTC.

The chain carries TRBV5-8 and TRBJ2-6, with D possibly being TRBD1 (6 bases). CDR3 length equals 16 residues. The germline V and J ends were trimmed by 3 bases and 0 bases, with 10 bases remaining between them. CDR1 is SGHTS, CDR2 YDEGEE, per germline. CDR3 DNA sequence: TGTGCCAGCAGCTCAGGGGTCTACTCTGGGGCCAACGTCCTGACTTTC. Amino acid sequence: CASSSGVYSGANVLTF. The full variable domain, rest sourced from reference TRBV5-8 and TRBJ2-6, is EAGVTQSPTHLIKTRGQQATLRCSPISGHTSVYWYQQALGLGLQFLLWYDEGEERNRGNFPPRFSGRQFPNYSSELNVNALELEDSALYLCASSSGVYSGANVLTFGAGSRLTVL.

The rearrangement uses TRBV30 and TRBJ2-2; D unresolved. Trimming removed 2 bases at V and 1 base at J, with 14 bases between. The CDR3 length is 16 residues. Germline V lookup: CDR1 GTSNPN, CDR2 SVGIG (reference sequence). CDR3 sequence: CAWSPPGVMNTGELFF. The CDR3 DNA sequence: TGTGCCTGGAGTCCCCCTGGAGTAATGAACACCGGGGAGCTGTTTTTT.

The chain has TRBV5-6 and TRBJ2-3; TRBD1 matches 9 bases. Losses at the gene ends were 4 bases for V and 4 bases for J; bases not matched to a gene: 10. CDR1 is SGHDT and CDR2 is YYEEEE in the germline V gene. CDR3 length: 16 residues. The CDR3 coding sequence is TGTGCCAGCAGCCCCGCCCGGGACAGGGTTTCAGATACGCAGTATTTT. Encoded protein: CASSPARDRVSDTQYF.